The 20 T cell receptor beta chains below come from one sample, sequenced in a study of blood T cell repertoires in COVID-19. The data were produced by immunoSEQ multiplex PCR, yet TCRdb's version contains in-frame clones alone and is incomplete. The sample has hundreds of thousands of clones, 85% to 90% seen once. Sequenced material: peripheral blood. These receptors were obtained from a woman younger than 30 with acute or convalescent COVID-19.

The V gene is TRBV27, the J gene TRBJ1-2; D is undetermined. Trimming took 6 bases from V and 0 from J, leaving 20 bases between them. The length of the CDR3 is 17 residues. The germline CDR1 and CDR2 sequences are MNHEY and SMNVEV (reference sequence). The CDR3 loop reads CASRAPTRGGANYGYTF. CDR3 DNA: TGTGCCAGCAGAGCTCCGACTCGAGGAGGAGCTAACTATGGCTACACCTTC.

The chain has TRBV11-2 and TRBJ1-2; D not resolved. Germline loops: CDR1 SGHAT, CDR2 FQNNGV. CDR3 length: 13 amino acids. V was pared by 0 bases and J by 6 bases, with 8 bases between. DNA for the CDR3: TGTGCCAGCAGCTTAGATATCGGGGATGGCTACACCTTC. This translates into CASSLDIGDGYTF.

V and J are TRBV6-2 or TRBV6-3 and TRBJ1-1; D is undetermined. V was shortened by 5 bases and J by 4 bases, with 14 bases between the two germline ends. Germline values: CDR1 MNHEY, CDR2 SVGEGT. The CDR3 is 14 residues long. The CDR3: CASSRGGVTTEAFF. The CDR3 DNA follows: TGTGCCAGCAGTCGCGGCGGCGTGACCACTGAAGCTTTCTTT.

The table lists this clone with a count of one. Since a much larger clone is just one base distant, this may be a read error. The chain couples TRBV7-3 to TRBJ1-1; no clear D gene. Per the germline V gene, CDR1 is SGHTA and CDR2 is FQGTGA. The CDR3 has 13 amino acids. The V and J ends lost 5 bases and 1 base respectively, with 8 bases between them. Written as DNA, the CDR3 is TGTGCCAGCAGCCCGGAGGGGAACACTGAAGCTTTCTTT. Translated, it gives CASSPEGNTEAFF.

The rearrangement joins TRBV5-1 to TRBJ1-1, with D unclear. There are 13 residues in the CDR3. Germline CDR1 and CDR2: SGHRS and YFSETQ. V was trimmed by 0 bases and J by 6 bases, leaving 9 bases between them. The DNA for the CDR3 is TGCGCCAGCAGCTTGGCAGGAACCGCTGAAGCTTTCTTT. It codes for CASSLAGTAEAFF. The variable domain in full, with the rest retrieved from reference TRBV5-1 and TRBJ1-1, is KAGVTQTPRYLIKTRGQQVTLSCSPISGHRSVSWYQQTPGQGLQFLFEYFSETQRNKGNFPGRFSGRQFSNSRSEMNVSTLELGDSALYLCASSLAGTAEAFFGQGTRLTVV.

This clone was observed once. This chain uses TRBV2 with TRBJ1-5, with 8 bases matching TRBD1. Germline V lookup: CDR1 SNHLY, CDR2 FYNNEI. This CDR3 region has 16 residues. Trimming took 4 bases from V and 4 from J; bases not matched to a gene: 9. CDR3 protein: CASSASGGPKNQPQHF. In DNA, the CDR3 is TGTGCCAGCAGTGCATCAGGGGGCCCAAAAAATCAGCCCCAGCATTTT.

This clone was observed a handful of times. CDR3 coding DNA: TGTGCCATCAGTGATAAGGGGACAGGGACAAACTATGGCTACACCTTC. This codes for CAISDKGTGTNYGYTF. The chain uses TRBV10-3 and TRBJ1-2; 9 nucleotides agree with TRBD1. Losses at the gene ends were 3 bases for V and 2 bases for J; bases not matched to a gene: 7. CDR1 is ENHRY, CDR2 SYGVKD, per germline. CDR3 length: 16 amino acids.

This sequence joins TRBV11-2 and TRBJ2-7, with D possibly TRBD1 on 7 matching bases. V lost 6 bases to trimming and J lost 3 bases, with 21 bases between them. The germline CDR1 and CDR2 sequences are SGHAT and FQNNGV. This CDR3 region has 16 residues. The CDR3 protein is CASSRQGGRGGYEQYF. The CDR3 DNA follows: TGTGCCAGCAGTCGTCAGGGGGGCAGAGGGGGCTACGAGCAGTACTTC.

The V call is TRBV28, the J call TRBJ1-5; D is ambiguous. The CDR3 is made up of 13 amino acids. Germline loops: CDR1 MDHEN, CDR2 SYDVKM. Trimming removed 5 bases from V and 1 base from J, with 6 bases in between. CDR3 bases: TGTGCCAGCAGTCGGGGAAGCAATCAGCCCCAGCATTTT. As protein: CASSRGSNQPQHF. Variable domain in full (rest from reference TRBV28 and TRBJ1-5): DVKVTQSSRYLVKRTGEKVFLECVQDMDHENMFWYRQDPGLGLRLIYFSYDVKMKEKGDIPEGYSVSREKKERFSLILESASTNQTSMYLCASSRGSNQPQHFGDGTRLSIL.

The chain has TRBV24-1 and TRBJ1-5; possible D gene TRBD1, 6 bases. V lost 6 bases and J lost 1, with 9 bases in between. The CDR3 runs 14 residues. From germline, CDR1 is KGHDR and CDR2 SFDVKD. In nucleotides, the CDR3 is TGTGCCACCAGTCCAGGGGCGAGCAATCAGCCCCAGCATTTT. This encodes CATSPGASNQPQHF.

This clone was seen once. The chain employs TRBV5-6 and TRBJ1-2, with a weak D call TRBD1 (5 bases). Germline values: CDR1 SGHDT, CDR2 YYEEEE. This CDR3 region has 15 residues. V lost 0 bases, J lost 2 bases, and 11 bases lay in between. Here the CDR3 reads CASSLAGGGNYGYTF. CDR3 bases: TGTGCCAGCAGCTTGGCCGGGGGAGGCAACTATGGCTACACCTTC.

The chain carries TRBV19 and TRBJ1-1, with unresolved D. Trimming removed 9 bases from V and 0 bases from J, with 17 bases in between. Germline assignment: CDR1 LNHDA and CDR2 SQIVND (reference sequence). The CDR3 runs 15 residues. The CDR3 sequence: CASLPTPVMNTEAFF. In DNA form, the CDR3 reads TGTGCCAGCCTCCCCACCCCAGTGATGAACACTGAAGCTTTCTTT.

Notes on this clone: The same CDR3 is also encoded by other DNA sequences in this sample. The V call is TRBV2, the J call TRBJ1-2; D unresolved. V lost 3 bases, J lost 4 bases, and 6 bases lay in between. The germline gives CDR1 SNHLY, CDR2 FYNNEI. The CDR3 has 12 amino acids. CDR3 region: CASSEELYGYTF. The CDR3 DNA follows: TGTGCCAGCAGTGAGGAGCTCTATGGCTACACCTTC.

The chain is built from TRBV7-9 and TRBJ2-7, with D tentatively TRBD2 (6 bases). Germline CDR1 and CDR2: SEHNR and FQNEAQ (reference sequence). V was cut by 0 bases and J by 1 base, with 13 bases left in between. This CDR3 is 16 amino acids long. DNA of the CDR3: TGTGCCAGCAGCTTAGCAAGCACCGGGGGATCCTACGAGCAGTACTTC. Translation gives CASSLASTGGSYEQYF.

V is TRBV7-8 and J is TRBJ1-4, with no clear D. Germline-derived CDR1 and CDR2 are SGHVS and FQNEAQ. This CDR3 spans 14 amino acids. V was shortened by 5 bases and J by 6 bases, with 13 bases between the two germline ends. The chain's CDR3 is CASSPPGPYEKLFF. The CDR3 bases are TGTGCCAGCAGCCCCCCGGGTCCTTATGAAAAACTGTTTTTT.

This chain joins TRBV19 and TRBJ2-5; TRBD1 is a possible D gene (7 bases). The CDR3 extends over 15 amino acids. V lost 5 bases and J lost 5, with 18 bases in between. Per the germline V gene, CDR1 is LNHDA and CDR2 is SQIVND (reference sequence). CDR3 in amino acids: CASSLTSTGRETQYF. CDR3 nucleotide sequence: TGTGCCAGTAGTTTGACCTCGACAGGGAGGGAGACCCAGTACTTC.

This clone was seen a single time. V and J are TRBV2 and TRBJ1-2, with a possible D match to TRBD1 (5 bases). V shed 2 bases and J shed 8 bases, with 15 bases lying between them. The CDR3 totals 14 residues. The germline V gene has CDR1 SNHLY and CDR2 FYNNEI. CDR3 coding DNA: TGTGCCAGCAGTGAATCCGGTGCCTGGGGCGGCTACACCTTC. This codes for CASSESGAWGGYTF.

In nucleotides, the CDR3 is TGTGCCAGCAGCTCCGACAGGGCAGATACGCAGTATTTT. Protein: CASSSDRADTQYF. V usage is TRBV7-2 and J usage is TRBJ2-3, with 7 bases that match TRBD1. V gave up 4 bases and J gave up 4 bases; unmatched junction bases: 2. The CDR3 runs 13 residues. Germline-derived CDR1 and CDR2 are SGHTA and FQGNSA.

The rearrangement joins TRBV9 to TRBJ1-6; TRBD1 is a possible D gene (6 bases). CDR1 is SGDLS, CDR2 YYNGEE, per germline. Trimming stripped 4 bases from V and 5 bases from J, with 10 bases between. This CDR3 is built from 14 residues. The CDR3 reads CASSPGTNNSPLHF. CDR3 DNA sequence: TGTGCCAGCAGCCCCGGGACAAATAATTCACCCCTCCACTTT.

The V and J genes are TRBV6-5 and TRBJ1-1; D remains unclear. Deletions cut 9 bases from V and 6 bases from J, with 20 bases between. In germline, CDR1 is MNHEY, CDR2 SVGAGI. The CDR3 contains 14 residues. CDR3 sequence: CASGRTASNAEAFF. CDR3 DNA: TGTGCCAGTGGCAGGACTGCGTCAAACGCTGAAGCTTTCTTT.